This is a list of T cell receptor beta chains from one sample in a study of blood T cell repertoires in COVID-19. Assay used: immunoSEQ multiplex PCR; TCRdb lists only in-frame clones, some missing. The data contain 300,000 to 350,000 clones, roughly 86% of them singletons. Sequencing was done on a sample of peripheral blood. These receptor sequences come from a man aged 30 to 39 with COVID-19, enrolled during active disease. The CDR3 runs from the conserved cysteine through the conserved F or W. Fields, in order: CDR3 length, D gene, clone size, J gene, V gene, CDR3 DNA, CDR3 protein. The D gene is left open where the match is weak. Only part of the rows carry a size: once, few, many, or a class if the clone is expanded.

len: 16
d_gene: TRBD2
abundance: NA
j_gene: TRBJ2-5
v_gene: TRBV20-1
CDR3nt: TGCAGTGCTAGTTTTTCGCGCGGGAGGAATTATGAGACCCAGTACTTC
CDR3aa: CSASFSRGRNYETQYF

len: 17
d_gene: NA
abundance: NA
j_gene: TRBJ1-5
v_gene: TRBV28
CDR3nt: TGTGCCAGCAGTTTGCCTGGGGGGGTGCTGGTGAATCAGCCCCAGCATTTT
CDR3aa: CASSLPGGVLVNQPQHF

len: 17
d_gene: TRBD1
abundance: once
j_gene: TRBJ2-5
v_gene: TRBV7-9
CDR3nt: TGTGCCAGCAGCTTAGTCCCAGGGGGCTGGCACCAAGAGACCCAGTACTTC
CDR3aa: CASSLVPGGWHQETQYF

len: 15
d_gene: NA
abundance: NA
j_gene: TRBJ1-2
v_gene: TRBV4-1
CDR3nt: TGCGCCAGCAGCCAGGGCCCGGGGGTAAACTATGGCTACACCTTC
CDR3aa: CASSQGPGVNYGYTF

len: 14
d_gene: NA
abundance: NA
j_gene: TRBJ2-2
v_gene: TRBV27
CDR3nt: TGTGCCAGCAGCCTCACCCCAGGGACCGGGGAGCTGTTTTTT
CDR3aa: CASSLTPGTGELFF

len: 14
d_gene: NA
abundance: NA
j_gene: TRBJ1-1
v_gene: TRBV5-6
CDR3nt: TGTGCCAGCAGGCCGTTAGAGGGCAACACTGAAGCTTTCTTT
CDR3aa: CASRPLEGNTEAFF

len: 15
d_gene: NA
abundance: NA
j_gene: TRBJ1-5
v_gene: TRBV6-5
CDR3nt: TGTGCCAGCAGTCCCATCGCAGGGATGAATCAGCCCCAGCATTTT
CDR3aa: CASSPIAGMNQPQHF

len: 14
d_gene: TRBD1
abundance: NA
j_gene: TRBJ1-1
v_gene: TRBV29-1
CDR3nt: TGCAGCGTCGCAGACAGGGCGATGAACACTGAAGCTTTCTTT
CDR3aa: CSVADRAMNTEAFF

len: 15
d_gene: TRBD2
abundance: NA
j_gene: TRBJ2-3
v_gene: TRBV9
CDR3nt: TGTGCCAGCAGCCCTACTAGCGGGCAGAGGGATACGCAGTATTTT
CDR3aa: CASSPTSGQRDTQYF

len: 17
d_gene: NA
abundance: NA
j_gene: TRBJ2-3
v_gene: TRBV28
CDR3nt: TGTGCCAGCAGTTTACGCTCGCCGGGACTCAGCACAGATACGCAGTATTTT
CDR3aa: CASSLRSPGLSTDTQYF

len: 16
d_gene: NA
abundance: NA
j_gene: TRBJ2-5
v_gene: TRBV19
CDR3nt: TGTGCCAGTAGTCCCTGGGGGGTCCCCGACCAAGAGACCCAGTACTTC
CDR3aa: CASSPWGVPDQETQYF

len: 13
d_gene: NA
abundance: NA
j_gene: TRBJ2-5
v_gene: TRBV5-1
CDR3nt: TGCGCCAGCAGCTTGGGACTTCAAGAGACCCAGTACTTC
CDR3aa: CASSLGLQETQYF

len: 13
d_gene: TRBD1
abundance: NA
j_gene: TRBJ1-1
v_gene: TRBV4-3
CDR3nt: TGCGCCAGCAGCCAATCAGGGGGCACTGAAGCTTTCTTT
CDR3aa: CASSQSGGTEAFF

len: 14
d_gene: TRBD2
abundance: NA
j_gene: TRBJ2-1
v_gene: TRBV7-2
CDR3nt: TGTGCCAGCACCTCCGGGACTAGCGGGGGGCGGCGGTTCTTC
CDR3aa: CASTSGTSGGRRFF

len: 15
d_gene: NA
abundance: NA
j_gene: TRBJ2-5
v_gene: TRBV2
CDR3nt: TGTGCCAGCCTTAACGCGGTTGCAGCACAAGAGACCCAGTACTTC
CDR3aa: CASLNAVAAQETQYF

len: 13
d_gene: TRBD1
abundance: few
j_gene: TRBJ1-5
v_gene: TRBV6-5
CDR3nt: TGTGCCAGCAGTCCCGACAGGGATCAGCCCCAGCATTTT
CDR3aa: CASSPDRDQPQHF

len: 11
d_gene: TRBD2
abundance: NA
j_gene: TRBJ2-1
v_gene: TRBV6-6
CDR3nt: TGTGCCAGCAGCCCTGGGACTAGACTGTTCTTC
CDR3aa: CASSPGTRLFF

len: 16
d_gene: NA
abundance: NA
j_gene: TRBJ1-1
v_gene: TRBV6-5
CDR3nt: TGTGCCAGCAGTTACTCGATAGGAGAGCTTGCCACTGAAGCTTTCTTT
CDR3aa: CASSYSIGELATEAFF

len: 13
d_gene: NA
abundance: NA
j_gene: TRBJ2-5
v_gene: TRBV19
CDR3nt: TGTGCCAGTAGTACAGCGAACTATTGGACCCAGTACTTC
CDR3aa: CASSTANYWTQYF

len: 15
d_gene: NA
abundance: NA
j_gene: TRBJ1-6
v_gene: TRBV6-5
CDR3nt: TGTGCCAGCAGTTACGATGAGGGTAGGAATTCACCCCTCCACTTT
CDR3aa: CASSYDEGRNSPLHF

len: 13
d_gene: NA
abundance: few
j_gene: TRBJ1-5
v_gene: TRBV12-3/TRBV12-4
CDR3nt: TGTGCCAGCAGTTTTTCACAGGATCAGCCCCAGCATTTT
CDR3aa: CASSFSQDQPQHF

len: 17
d_gene: TRBD2
abundance: NA
j_gene: TRBJ2-7
v_gene: TRBV5-1
CDR3nt: TGCGCCAGCAGCCCGGGGCCAGCGGGGGGAGAGAACTACGAGCAGTACTTC
CDR3aa: CASSPGPAGGENYEQYF

len: 16
d_gene: TRBD1
abundance: NA
j_gene: TRBJ2-5
v_gene: TRBV5-4
CDR3nt: TGTGCCAGCAGCTTTCCCATTGGACAGGGTGAAGAGACCCAGTACTTC
CDR3aa: CASSFPIGQGEETQYF

len: 14
d_gene: TRBD2
abundance: NA
j_gene: TRBJ2-7
v_gene: TRBV9
CDR3nt: TGTGCCAGCAGCGCAGCGGGGGCACCTCTCGAGCAGTACTTC
CDR3aa: CASSAAGAPLEQYF

len: 13
d_gene: NA
abundance: NA
j_gene: TRBJ1-1
v_gene: TRBV9
CDR3nt: TGTGCCAGTGCTGGGGCACCGTGGACTGAAGCTTTCTTT
CDR3aa: CASAGAPWTEAFF

len: 15
d_gene: TRBD1
abundance: NA
j_gene: TRBJ2-7
v_gene: TRBV5-4
CDR3nt: TGTGCCAGCAGCCAGGGGGCGCCGGGGTCCTACGAGCAGTACTTC
CDR3aa: CASSQGAPGSYEQYF

len: 15
d_gene: TRBD1
abundance: NA
j_gene: TRBJ2-7
v_gene: TRBV5-6
CDR3nt: TGTGCCAGCAGCCCGCTGGGGACAGGCGCCTACGAGCAGTACTTC
CDR3aa: CASSPLGTGAYEQYF

len: 15
d_gene: TRBD2
abundance: NA
j_gene: TRBJ2-3
v_gene: TRBV19
CDR3nt: TGTGCCAGTATGAAGGCTAGCGGGCGCACAGATACGCAGTATTTT
CDR3aa: CASMKASGRTDTQYF

len: 12
d_gene: NA
abundance: NA
j_gene: TRBJ1-2
v_gene: TRBV29-1
CDR3nt: TGCAGCGTTGACAGTAATCCCTATGGCTACACCTTC
CDR3aa: CSVDSNPYGYTF

len: 18
d_gene: TRBD1
abundance: NA
j_gene: TRBJ2-2
v_gene: TRBV4-2
CDR3nt: TGTGCCAGCAGCCGAACCCCCCCCGGGACAGGGGACGCCGGGGAGCTGTTTTTT
CDR3aa: CASSRTPPGTGDAGELFF

len: 16
d_gene: TRBD1
abundance: NA
j_gene: TRBJ1-3
v_gene: TRBV5-1
CDR3nt: TGCGCCAGCAGGGACAGGGGTCCGAGCTCTGGAAACACCATATATTTT
CDR3aa: CASRDRGPSSGNTIYF

len: 17
d_gene: TRBD1
abundance: NA
j_gene: TRBJ1-4
v_gene: TRBV28
CDR3nt: TGTGCCAGCAGCGAGGGACAGGGAGTGGGTGTAGATGAAAAACTGTTTTTT
CDR3aa: CASSEGQGVGVDEKLFF

len: 12
d_gene: NA
abundance: NA
j_gene: TRBJ2-1
v_gene: TRBV9
CDR3nt: TGTGCCAGCAGCGGGGCGTACAATGAGCAGTTCTTC
CDR3aa: CASSGAYNEQFF

len: 16
d_gene: NA
abundance: NA
j_gene: TRBJ1-2
v_gene: TRBV4-2
CDR3nt: TGTGCCAGCAGCCAAGAAAGCAGGGCGAAAAACTATGGCTACACCTTC
CDR3aa: CASSQESRAKNYGYTF

len: 17
d_gene: NA
abundance: once
j_gene: TRBJ2-1
v_gene: TRBV27
CDR3nt: TGTGCCAGCAGTTATTCGTCAGGAGCGGCGGGGGCGAATGAGCAGTTCTTC
CDR3aa: CASSYSSGAAGANEQFF

len: 18
d_gene: TRBD2
abundance: NA
j_gene: TRBJ2-7
v_gene: TRBV7-2
CDR3nt: TGTGCCAGCAGCTTAGAGGGACTAGCGGAGTGGTGGGCCTACGAGCAGTACTTC
CDR3aa: CASSLEGLAEWWAYEQYF

len: 16
d_gene: NA
abundance: NA
j_gene: TRBJ1-5
v_gene: TRBV27
CDR3nt: TGTGCCAGCAGTCTCGGGGGGGGCGCAGGCAATCAGCCCCAGCATTTT
CDR3aa: CASSLGGGAGNQPQHF

len: 17
d_gene: NA
abundance: NA
j_gene: TRBJ2-7
v_gene: TRBV3-1/TRBV3-2
CDR3nt: TGTGCCAGCAGCCAAGATCAAGAGGGAGTAGGCCCCTACGAGCAGTACTTC
CDR3aa: CASSQDQEGVGPYEQYF

len: 14
d_gene: TRBD1
abundance: once
j_gene: TRBJ2-1
v_gene: TRBV2
CDR3nt: TGTGCCAGCATTAGACAGGGGAGTAGGTATGAGCAGTTCTTC
CDR3aa: CASIRQGSRYEQFF

len: 16
d_gene: TRBD1
abundance: NA
j_gene: TRBJ2-2
v_gene: TRBV6-2/TRBV6-3
CDR3nt: TGTGCCAGCAGCCTACGTCCCGGGACAGGGTTCGGGGAGCTGTTTTTT
CDR3aa: CASSLRPGTGFGELFF

len: 16
d_gene: TRBD2
abundance: NA
j_gene: TRBJ2-3
v_gene: TRBV4-2
CDR3nt: TGTGCCAGCAGCCAGACTAGCGGGATTAGAACAGATACGCAGTATTTT
CDR3aa: CASSQTSGIRTDTQYF

len: 13
d_gene: TRBD2
abundance: NA
j_gene: TRBJ2-1
v_gene: TRBV7-2
CDR3nt: TGTGCCAGCAGGGGGACTAGCGGGAATGAGCAGTTCTTC
CDR3aa: CASRGTSGNEQFF